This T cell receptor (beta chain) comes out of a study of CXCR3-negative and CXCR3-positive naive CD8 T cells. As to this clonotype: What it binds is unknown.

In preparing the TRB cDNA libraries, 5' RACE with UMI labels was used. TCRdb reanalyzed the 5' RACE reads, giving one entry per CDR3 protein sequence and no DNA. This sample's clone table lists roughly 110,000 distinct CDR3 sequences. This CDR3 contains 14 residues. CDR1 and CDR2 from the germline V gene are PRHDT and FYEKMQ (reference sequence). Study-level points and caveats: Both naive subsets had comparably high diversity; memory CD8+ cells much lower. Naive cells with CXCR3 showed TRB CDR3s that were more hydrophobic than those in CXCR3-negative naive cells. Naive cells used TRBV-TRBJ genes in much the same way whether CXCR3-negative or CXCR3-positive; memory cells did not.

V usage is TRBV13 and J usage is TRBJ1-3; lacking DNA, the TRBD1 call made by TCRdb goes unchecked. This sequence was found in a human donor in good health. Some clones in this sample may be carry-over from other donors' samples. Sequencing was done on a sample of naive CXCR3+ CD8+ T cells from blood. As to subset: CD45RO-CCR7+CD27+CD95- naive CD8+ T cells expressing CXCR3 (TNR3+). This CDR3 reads CASSSDRAGNTIYF.